The present entry profiles one TCR beta chain with its context. The data were taken from a study of T cell clones after liver transplantation. Libraries were prepared by immunoSEQ multiplex PCR; TCRdb keeps only in-frame clonotypes and omits some of them. The repertoire holds about 11,000 clones, with 70% to 75% as singletons. V was pared by 8 bases and J by 2 bases, with 15 bases between. Germline V gene lookup returns CDR1 LNHDA and CDR2 SQIVND (reference sequence). This CDR3 spans 14 amino acids. This TCR came from a human patient who received a liver transplant. The graft donor may have given rise to some T cells. This chain joins TRBV19 and TRBJ1-1, with D perhaps matching TRBD1 (6 bases). The material was CD4+ T cells from blood, obtained about 31 months after liver transplant. As DNA, the CDR3 is TGTGCCAGTCGCCTGGGAGGGGGAAACACTGAAGCTTTCTTT. It is translated as CASRLGGGNTEAFF.